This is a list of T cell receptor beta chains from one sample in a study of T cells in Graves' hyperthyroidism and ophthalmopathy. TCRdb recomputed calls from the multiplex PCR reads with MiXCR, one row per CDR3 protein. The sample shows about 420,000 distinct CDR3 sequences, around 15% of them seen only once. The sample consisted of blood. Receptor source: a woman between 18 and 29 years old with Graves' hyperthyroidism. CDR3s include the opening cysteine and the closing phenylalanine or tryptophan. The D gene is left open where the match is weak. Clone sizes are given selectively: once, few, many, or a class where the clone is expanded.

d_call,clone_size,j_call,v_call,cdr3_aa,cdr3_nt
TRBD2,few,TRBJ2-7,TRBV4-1,CASSNGGLAGALSYEQYF,TGCGCCAGCAGCAACGGGGGACTAGCGGGGGCTCTTTCCTACGAGCAGTACTTC
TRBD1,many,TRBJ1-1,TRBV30,CAWSKGTGLEAFF,TGTGCCTGGAGCAAAGGGACAGGGCTTGAAGCTTTCTTT
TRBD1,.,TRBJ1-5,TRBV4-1,CASSQDWGTENQPQHF,TGCGCCAGCAGCCAAGATTGGGGGACAGAAAATCAGCCCCAGCATTTT
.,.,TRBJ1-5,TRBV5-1,CASSELDGSNQPQHF,TGCGCCAGCAGCGAGCTCGACGGTAGCAATCAGCCCCAGCATTTT
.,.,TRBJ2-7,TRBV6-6,CASSYSGGEQYF,TGTGCCAGCAGTTACTCGGGGGGCGAGCAGTACTTC
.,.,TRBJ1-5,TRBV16,CASSQSGGMGNQPQHF,TGTGCCAGCAGCCAATCGGGGGGCATGGGGAATCAGCCCCAGCATTTT
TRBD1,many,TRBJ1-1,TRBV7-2,CASSLTGTGGYEAFF,TGTGCCAGCAGCTTAACCGGGACAGGGGGTTATGAAGCTTTCTTT
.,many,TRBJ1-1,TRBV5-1,CASSQVDDTEAFF,TGCGCCAGCTCCCAGGTGGACGACACTGAAGCTTTCTTT
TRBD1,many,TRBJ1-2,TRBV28,CASSLGQGRYTF,TGTGCCAGCAGTTTAGGACAGGGTCGCTACACCTTC
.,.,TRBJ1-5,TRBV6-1,CASSDRRGSMYSNQPQHF,TGTGCCAGCAGTGACCGCAGGGGCTCGATGTATAGCAATCAGCCCCAGCATTTT
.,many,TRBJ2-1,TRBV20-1,CSARGANEQFF,TGCAGTGCTAGGGGGGCAAATGAGCAGTTCTTC
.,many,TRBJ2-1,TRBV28,CASSFGWGEQFF,TGTGCCAGCAGTTTTGGGTGGGGCGAGCAGTTCTTC
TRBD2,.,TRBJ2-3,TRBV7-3,CASSLTGGSGRSLDTQYF,TGTGCCAGCAGCTTAACAGGAGGTAGCGGGAGAAGTTTAGATACGCAGTATTTT
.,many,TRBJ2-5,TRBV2,CASKLLPGETQYF,TGTGCCAGCAAGCTCCTACCCGGAGAGACCCAGTACTTC
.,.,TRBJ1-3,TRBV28,CASSFNVLSGNTIYF,TGTGCCAGCAGTTTTAACGTCCTCTCTGGAAACACCATATATTTT
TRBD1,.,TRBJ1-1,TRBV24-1,CATSDFGDSGGTEAFF,TGTGCCACCAGTGATTTCGGGGACAGCGGCGGCACTGAAGCTTTCTTT
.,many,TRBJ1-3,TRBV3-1,CASSPSGNTIYF,TGTGCCAGCAGCCCCTCTGGAAACACCATATATTTT
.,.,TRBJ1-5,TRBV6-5,CASSYPSLNRPQHF,TGTGCCAGCAGTTACCCGAGTTTAAATCGGCCCCAGCATTTT
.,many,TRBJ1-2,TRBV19,CASTAQGNYGYTF,TGTGCCAGTACCGCCCAGGGAAACTATGGCTACACCTTC
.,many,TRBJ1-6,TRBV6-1,CASSEEGYNSPLHF,TGTGCCAGCAGTGAAGAGGGGTATAATTCACCCCTCCACTTT